This TCR beta chain was identified during a study of cytomegalovirus exposure and HLA in healthy donors. Points from the study as a whole: As a later analysis showed, a missense DCLRE1C variant was linked to trimming of TCR beta V- and J-genes.

Vbeta (60) and Jbeta (13) primers were used in the PCR. This table comes from immunoSEQ multiplex PCR, and its TCRdb copy is limited to in-frame clones, with some not included. In the table there are under 200,000 clones, roughly 12% of which are singletons. With regard to this clone: What it binds is not known.

CDR1 SGDLS and CDR2 YYNGEE come from the germline V gene. V shed 4 bases, J shed 9 bases, and the junction held 11 bases outside the gene matches. This CDR3 is built from 14 residues. The sequence was obtained from a man aged 50 to 59 in good health and CMV-seropositive. This chain links TRBV9 with TRBJ2-5, with TRBD1 identical over 8 bases. Sequenced input: PBMCs. The CDR3: CASSSQTGDSAQYF. CDR3 nucleotide sequence: TGTGCCAGCAGCTCACAGACAGGGGATAGTGCCCAGTACTTC.